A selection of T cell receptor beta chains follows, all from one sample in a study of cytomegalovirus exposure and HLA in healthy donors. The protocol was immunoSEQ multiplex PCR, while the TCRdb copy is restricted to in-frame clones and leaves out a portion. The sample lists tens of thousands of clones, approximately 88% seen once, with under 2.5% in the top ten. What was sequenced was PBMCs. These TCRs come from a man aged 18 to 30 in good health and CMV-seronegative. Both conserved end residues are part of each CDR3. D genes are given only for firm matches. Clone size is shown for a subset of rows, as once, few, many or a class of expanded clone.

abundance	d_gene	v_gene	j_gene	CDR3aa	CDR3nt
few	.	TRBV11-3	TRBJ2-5	CASSLDGAAGLETQYF	TGTGCCAGCAGCTTAGATGGGGCCGCAGGGCTGGAGACCCAGTACTTC
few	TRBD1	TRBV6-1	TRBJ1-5	CASSLGQGRNQPQHF	TGTGCCAGCAGTTTAGGACAGGGTCGGAATCAGCCCCAGCATTTT
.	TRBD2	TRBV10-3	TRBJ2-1	CAEPGTSGIPPNNEQFF	TGTGCCGAACCCGGGACTAGCGGGATCCCCCCCAACAATGAGCAGTTCTTC
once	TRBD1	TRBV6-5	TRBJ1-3	CASSSDRTRNTIYF	TGTGCCAGCAGCTCGGACAGGACGAGGAACACCATATATTTT
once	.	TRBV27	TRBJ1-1	CASSFGGLGTEAFF	TGTGCCAGCAGTTTCGGGGGGCTAGGGACTGAAGCTTTCTTT
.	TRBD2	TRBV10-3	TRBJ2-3	CAISDPGLAGAGTDTQYF	TGTGCCATCAGTGATCCGGGACTAGCGGGAGCCGGCACAGATACGCAGTATTTT
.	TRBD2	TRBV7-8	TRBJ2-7	CASSLLGFSGRANSYEQYF	TGTGCCAGCAGCTTATTGGGCTTCAGCGGGAGGGCTAACTCCTACGAGCAGTACTTC
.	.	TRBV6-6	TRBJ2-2	CASSYGLNTGELFF	TGTGCCAGCAGTTACGGACTGAACACCGGGGAGCTGTTTTTT
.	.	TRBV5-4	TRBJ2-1	CASSLAAPGEQFF	TGTGCCAGCAGCTTGGCGGCCCCAGGGGAGCAGTTCTTC
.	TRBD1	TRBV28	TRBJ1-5	CASRKTGWGLNQPQHF	TGTGCCAGCAGGAAGACAGGGTGGGGCCTTAATCAGCCCCAGCATTTT
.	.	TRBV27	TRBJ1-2	CASSYLDSNYGYTF	TGTGCCAGCAGCTACCTCGACAGTAACTATGGCTACACCTTC
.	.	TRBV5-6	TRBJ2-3	CASSLTDTQYF	TGTGCCAGCAGCCTCACAGATACGCAGTATTTT
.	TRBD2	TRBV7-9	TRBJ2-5	CASSLTSGRAQETQYF	TGTGCCAGCAGCCTAACTAGCGGGAGGGCGCAAGAGACCCAGTACTTC
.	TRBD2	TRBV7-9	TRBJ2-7	CASSPSAPLAGLPYEQYF	TGTGCCAGCAGCCCCTCTGCCCCACTAGCGGGACTACCCTACGAGCAGTACTTC
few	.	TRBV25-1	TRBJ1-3	CASSDRGVWNTIYF	TGTGCCAGCAGTGACCGGGGGGTCTGGAACACCATATATTTT
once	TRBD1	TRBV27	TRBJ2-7	CASRKRTGRYEQYF	TGTGCCAGCAGAAAACGGACAGGGCGTTACGAGCAGTACTTC
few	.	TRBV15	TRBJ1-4	CATSRERGGGEKLFF	TGTGCCACCAGCAGAGAGCGTGGTGGGGGGGAAAAACTGTTTTTT
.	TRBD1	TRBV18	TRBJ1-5	CASSPTLNRGTQPQHF	TGTGCCAGCTCTCCCACGCTAAACAGGGGAACTCAGCCCCAGCATTTT
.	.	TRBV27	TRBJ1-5	CASSSFTPGLSNQPQHF	TGTGCCAGCAGCTCATTCACCCCAGGGCTTAGCAATCAGCCCCAGCATTTT
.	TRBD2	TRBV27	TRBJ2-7	CASSASGMGYEQYF	TGTGCCAGCAGTGCCAGCGGGATGGGCTACGAGCAGTACTTC
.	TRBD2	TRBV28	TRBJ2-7	CASSSPGLAGVEQYF	TGTGCCAGCAGTTCACCGGGACTAGCGGGAGTTGAGCAGTACTTC
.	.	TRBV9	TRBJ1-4	CASSVGQTTTNEKLFF	TGTGCCAGCAGCGTAGGGCAGACAACAACTAATGAAAAACTGTTTTTT
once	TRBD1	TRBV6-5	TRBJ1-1	CASNVPGQGLAFF	TGTGCCAGCAATGTTCCGGGACAGGGGTTGGCTTTCTTT
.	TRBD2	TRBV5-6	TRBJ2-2	CASSFRTSGTFTGELFF	TGTGCCAGCAGCTTCCGGACTAGCGGGACGTTCACCGGGGAGCTGTTTTTT
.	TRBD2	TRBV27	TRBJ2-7	CASSLSGGSWYEQYF	TGTGCCAGCAGTTTATCGGGCGGGAGTTGGTACGAGCAGTACTTC
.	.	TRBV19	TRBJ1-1	CASRDRRTEAFF	TGTGCCAGTCGCGACAGACGGACTGAAGCTTTCTTT
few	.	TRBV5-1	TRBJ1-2	CASSLGQKSYGYTF	TGCGCCAGCAGCTTGGGACAGAAGAGCTATGGCTACACCTTC
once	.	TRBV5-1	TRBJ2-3	CASSLPRGTGTDTQYF	TGCGCCAGCAGTCTCCCCCGGGGTACGGGCACAGATACGCAGTATTTT
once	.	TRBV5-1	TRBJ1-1	CASRTVLGNTEAFF	TGCGCCAGTAGGACAGTGCTCGGGAACACTGAAGCTTTCTTT
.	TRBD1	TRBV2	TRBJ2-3	CASKRDSSTDTQYF	TGTGCCAGCAAACGGGACAGCTCCACAGATACGCAGTATTTT
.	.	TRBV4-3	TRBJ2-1	CASSQEATGLDNEQFF	TGCGCCAGCAGCCAAGAGGCGACAGGTCTGGACAATGAGCAGTTCTTC
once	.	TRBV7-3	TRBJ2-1	CASSLRGGQGNEQFF	TGTGCCAGCAGCTTGCGGGGGGGACAGGGGAATGAGCAGTTCTTC
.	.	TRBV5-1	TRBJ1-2	CASRQAGGNYGYTF	TGCGCCAGCAGGCAGGCTGGGGGGAACTATGGCTACACCTTC
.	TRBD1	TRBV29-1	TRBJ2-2	CSGGQAANTGELFF	TGCAGCGGGGGACAGGCCGCGAACACCGGGGAGCTGTTTTTT
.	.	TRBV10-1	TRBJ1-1	CASSESTQGLNTEAFF	TGCGCCAGCAGTGAGTCGACCCAGGGCTTGAACACTGAAGCTTTCTTT
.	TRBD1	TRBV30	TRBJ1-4	CAWSLGQGAEKPNEKLFF	TGTGCCTGGAGTCTAGGACAGGGGGCGGAAAAACCTAATGAAAAACTGTTTTTT
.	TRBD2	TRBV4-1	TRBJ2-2	CASSLGGVTGELFF	TGCGCCAGCAGCCTGGGAGGGGTAACCGGGGAGCTGTTTTTT
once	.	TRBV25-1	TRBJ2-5	CASREDWETQYF	TGTGCCAGCAGGGAGGACTGGGAGACCCAGTACTTC
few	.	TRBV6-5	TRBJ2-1	CASSYGFQVSYNEQFF	TGTGCCAGCAGTTATGGGTTCCAGGTCTCCTACAATGAGCAGTTCTTC
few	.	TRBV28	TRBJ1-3	CASSLSRTSGNTIYF	TGTGCCAGCAGTTTATCTAGGACATCTGGAAACACCATATATTTT
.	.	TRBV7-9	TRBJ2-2	CASSLDTGYTGELFF	TGTGCCAGCAGCTTAGATACAGGTTACACCGGGGAGCTGTTTTTT